The following is a TCR beta chain sequence with its context. Its cognate antigen is unknown. Sequenced by immunoSEQ multiplex PCR; TCRdb stores in-frame clones only, minus some. Among about 95,000 clones listed, about 91% were seen once. Systemic immunosuppression or a history of autoimmune disease excluded patients. This specimen comes from a study of OX40 agonist ivuxolimab in advanced cancers. For the study at large: As their treatment, patients were administered ivuxolimab, an agonistic anti-OX40 (CD134) antibody. Dose-escalation patients suffered from hepatocellular carcinoma, melanoma, renal cell or head and neck cancer.

Notes on the study in general: Expanded peripheral T cell antigen specificity was not determined.

The sequenced sample was CD4+ or CD8+ T cells sorted from blood, obtained in a trial of the OX40 agonist ivuxolimab. The receptor's source is an adult with an advanced solid tumor such as melanoma, head and neck, liver or kidney cancer.

CDR3 region: CASSVLGTDTQYF. The CDR3 coding sequence is TGTGCCAGCAGCGTGCTCGGCACAGATACGCAGTATTTT. The chain is built from TRBV7-2 and TRBJ2-3, with D uncertain. V was shortened by 5 bases and J by 1 base, with 7 bases between the two germline ends. This CDR3 region has 13 residues. Germline CDR1 reads SGHTA; CDR2 reads FQGNSA.